These 26 T cell receptor beta chains came from one sample sequenced in a study of CD4 T cells in relation to SARS-CoV-2 and coronaviruses. The unexposed donors gave CD4+ T cells in about 2010-2019, prior to COVID-19. CD4+ T cells were isolated from the cells after about ten days of culture. Their antigens are not known. The table came from immunoSEQ multiplex PCR; TCRdb's copy has only in-frame clones and leaves some out. Altogether about 12,000 clones are present, 69% being singletons, with the ten largest covering about 7.6%. Material: CD4+ T cells from PBMCs, cultured in vitro. The receptors derive from a human donor in good health.

This clone appeared a single time. J is TRBJ2-1 and V is TRBV5-1; 9 positions agree with TRBD1. Germline trimming cut 3 bases from V and 10 bases from J; bases unmatched to any gene: 8. This CDR3 spans 14 amino acids. CDR1 is SGHRS, CDR2 YFSETQ, per germline. The CDR3 DNA sequence: TGCGCCAGCAGCTCACCGGGACAGGGTATCGAGCAGTTCTTC. This sequence encodes CASSSPGQGIEQFF.

The J gene is TRBJ2-7, the V gene TRBV5-4; D is perhaps TRBD1 (6 bases). The germline CDR1 and CDR2 sequences are SGHNT and YYREEE (reference sequence). V was clipped by 5 bases and J by 6 bases, with 21 bases between them. This CDR3 is built from 15 residues. CDR3 coding DNA: TGTGCCAGCAGTCCGGGACAATCCCTTTCGAGCGAGCAGTACTTC. The encoded protein is CASSPGQSLSSEQYF.

The V gene is TRBV19, the J gene TRBJ1-4; tentative D call: TRBD1 (5 bases). V shed 1 base and J shed 7 bases, with 13 bases lying between them. This CDR3 contains 15 residues. In germline, CDR1 is LNHDA, CDR2 SQIVND (reference sequence). CDR3 sequence reads: CASSIVAQGSEKLFF. CDR3 nucleotides: TGTGCCAGTAGTATAGTCGCTCAGGGAAGTGAAAAACTGTTTTTT. The full variable domain, in which reference TRBV19 and TRBJ1-4 provide the parts outside the CDR3, is DGGITQSPKYLFRKEGQNVTLSCEQNLNHDAMYWYRQDPGQGLRLIYYSQIVNDFQKGDIAEGYSVSREKKESFPLTVTSAQKNPTAFYLCASSIVAQGSEKLFFGSGTQLSVL.

The chain has TRBV5-6 and TRBJ2-6; D is uncertain. From germline, CDR1 is SGHDT and CDR2 YYEEEE. The CDR3 is 14 residues long. The V gene lost 4 bases and the J gene lost 1 base, with 6 bases spanning the gap. CDR3 sequence reads: CASSPKSGANVLTF. CDR3 DNA sequence: TGTGCCAGCAGCCCCAAGTCTGGGGCCAACGTCCTGACTTTC. The full variable domain, in which reference TRBV5-6 and TRBJ2-6 provide the parts outside the CDR3, is DAGVTQSPTHLIKTRGQQVTLRCSPKSGHDTVSWYQQALGQGPQFIFQYYEEEERQRGNFPDRFSGHQFPNYSSELNVNALLLGDSALYLCASSPKSGANVLTFGAGSRLTVL.

V gene TRBV6-5 combines with J gene TRBJ1-2; tentatively, D is TRBD1 (5 bases). Germline assignment: CDR1 MNHEY and CDR2 SVGAGI. V was shortened by 8 bases and J by 6 bases, with 10 bases between the two germline ends. CDR3 length equals 11 residues. The CDR3 spells CASEQEHGYTF. DNA for the CDR3: TGTGCCAGCGAACAGGAACATGGCTACACCTTC.

This clone appeared a few times. V gene TRBV6-6 combines with J gene TRBJ1-1; D is unclear. Germline V gene lookup returns CDR1 MNHNY and CDR2 SVGAGI (reference sequence). V lost 7 bases, J lost 0 bases, and 6 bases lay in between. The CDR3 length is 12 residues. The CDR3 sequence: CASKGMNTEAFF. Written as DNA, the CDR3 is TGTGCCAGCAAAGGAATGAACACTGAAGCTTTCTTT.

In this sample, this clone is medium-sized (0.01 to 0.1%). V usage is TRBV4-2 and J usage is TRBJ1-1; possible D gene TRBD1, 6 bases. The CDR3 has 16 residues. Trimming took 1 base from V and 4 from J, leaving 16 bases between them. The germline V gene encodes CDR1 LGHNA and CDR2 YNFKEQ. The CDR3 region has the DNA TGTGCCAGCAGCCAAGCGAACAGGGATTACGGCACTGAAGCTTTCTTT. Protein: CASSQANRDYGTEAFF.

The V call is TRBV6-1, the J call TRBJ1-6; 7 positions match TRBD1. The V segment lost 2 bases and the J segment 7 bases; nucleotides outside the gene matches: 11. The germline V gene encodes CDR1 MNHNS and CDR2 SASEGT. CDR3 length: 17 residues. CDR3 protein: CASSEFIGGAMNSPLHF. The CDR3 nucleotides are TGTGCCAGCAGTGAATTCATAGGGGGCGCTATGAATTCACCCCTCCACTTT.

The chain employs TRBV7-2 and TRBJ1-5, with TRBD1 identical over 7 bases. V gave up 5 bases and J gave up 6 bases; unmatched junction bases: 7. This CDR3 comprises 14 residues. Per the germline V gene, CDR1 is SGHTA and CDR2 is FQGNSA. CDR3 coding DNA: TGTGCCAGCAGCGTGACAGGGATGGGTCAGCCCCAGCATTTT. Protein: CASSVTGMGQPQHF.

This chain uses TRBV5-4 with TRBJ1-6; perhaps TRBD1 as D (6 bases). The V end lost 10 bases, the J end lost 7 bases, and 15 bases lay between the germline ends. Germline values: CDR1 SGHNT, CDR2 YYREEE (reference sequence). CDR3 length equals 13 residues. In DNA form, the CDR3 reads TGTGCCGTACACCGGGACAACAATTCACCCCTCCACTTT. Protein sequence: CAVHRDNNSPLHF.

The rearrangement uses TRBV28 and TRBJ2-2; D unresolved. Between the trimmed V and J ends, which lost 5 bases and 0 bases, there was a span of 13 bases. Germline V lookup: CDR1 MDHEN, CDR2 SYDVKM. The CDR3 consists of 16 residues. CDR3 sequence: CASSLGLGSNTGELFF. CDR3 DNA: TGTGCCAGCAGTCTAGGCCTAGGATCGAACACCGGGGAGCTGTTTTTT.

This rearrangement joins TRBV11-2 to TRBJ2-5; 12 bases match TRBD2. CDR3 size: 16 residues. V trimming: 5 bases; J trimming: 1 base; junction bases outside the gene matches: 5. Germline CDR1 SGHAT, CDR2 FQNNGV. CDR3: CASSLSTSGGQETQYF. DNA of the CDR3: TGTGCCAGCAGCCTGTCGACTAGCGGGGGCCAAGAGACCCAGTACTTC.

The rearrangement uses TRBV4-2 and TRBJ2-1; D possibly corresponds to TRBD2 (5 bases). CDR3 length: 12 amino acids. Deletions cut 4 bases from V and 6 bases from J, with 7 bases between. Germline assignment: CDR1 LGHNA and CDR2 YNFKEQ. CDR3: CASSPRVNEQFF. CDR3 nucleotide sequence: TGTGCCAGCAGCCCGAGGGTCAATGAGCAGTTCTTC.

The rearrangement uses TRBV28 and TRBJ2-3, with 10 bases aligning to TRBD1. This CDR3 region has 16 residues. J lost 8 bases, V lost 6 bases, and 14 bases had no gene match. Germline CDR1 is MDHEN and CDR2 is SYDVKM. This chain's CDR3 is CASRKTTGGSFVTQYF. CDR3 DNA sequence: TGTGCCAGCAGAAAAACGACAGGGGGCTCGTTCGTTACGCAGTATTTT.

V gene TRBV18 combines with J gene TRBJ2-1, with a possible D match to TRBD1 (6 bases). V was shortened by 1 base and J by 8 bases, with 12 bases between the two germline ends. There are 14 residues in the CDR3. Germline V lookup: CDR1 KGHSH, CDR2 LQKENI. In DNA form, the CDR3 reads TGTGCCAGCTCACCACTCTACAGGGACGATGAGCAGTTCTTC. Encoded protein: CASSPLYRDDEQFF.

The gene calls are TRBV6-5 and TRBJ2-3; 9 bases are shared with TRBD2. This CDR3 spans 13 amino acids. Trimming at V came to 8 bases and at J to 1 base, leaving 1 base not matched to a gene. Germline V CDR1 and CDR2: MNHEY, SVGAGI. CDR3 DNA sequence: TGTGCCAGCCGACTAGCGGGCACAGATACGCAGTATTTT. This translates into CASRLAGTDTQYF.

The V and J genes are TRBV12-3 or TRBV12-4 and TRBJ2-3; D is possibly TRBD1 or TRBD2 (5 bases each). V lost 4 bases and J 8 bases, leaving 10 bases between the germline ends. The CDR3 is made up of 12 amino acids. CDR3 region: CASSSFGGTQYF. CDR3 DNA sequence: TGTGCCAGCAGTTCGTTTGGGGGTACGCAGTATTTT.

The chain carries TRBV5-1 and TRBJ2-7; D is perhaps TRBD1 (6 bases). Trimming took 0 bases from V and 0 from J, leaving 13 bases between them. Looked up from germline, CDR1 is SGHRS and CDR2 is YFSETQ. This CDR3 has 16 amino acids. CDR3 loop: CASSLGGHIVSYEQYF. CDR3 DNA sequence: TGCGCCAGCAGCTTGGGGGGACACATCGTCTCCTACGAGCAGTACTTC.

In this sample, this clone turned up a few times. This chain connects TRBV5-4 to TRBJ1-1, with D unresolved. Germline CDR1 SGHNT, CDR2 YYREEE (reference sequence). This CDR3 comprises 15 residues. V lost 3 bases to trimming and J lost 4 bases, with 16 bases between them. CDR3 loop: CASSSTPAMITEAFF. The CDR3 bases are TGTGCCAGCAGCTCGACCCCGGCCATGATCACTGAAGCTTTCTTT.

The chain uses TRBV11-2 and TRBJ2-5, with TRBD2 matching 12 bases. Germline V gene sequence: CDR1 SGHAT, CDR2 FQNNGV. Trimming removed 5 bases from V and 4 bases from J; junction bases left unmatched: 5. CDR3 length equals 15 residues. The CDR3 spells CASSLGLAGPETQYF. For the CDR3, the DNA is TGTGCCAGCAGCCTAGGACTAGCGGGACCAGAGACCCAGTACTTC.

The chain couples TRBV5-1 to TRBJ2-3, with 12 bases that match TRBD2. J gave up 0 bases and V 4 bases, and 3 bases lay outside the gene matches. The CDR3 sequence is 16 residues long. The germline CDR1 and CDR2 sequences are SGHRS and YFSETQ. The CDR3 DNA follows: TGCGCCAGCAGCCCAGGACTAGCGGGGAGCACAGATACGCAGTATTTT. It codes for CASSPGLAGSTDTQYF.

A few counts support this clone. The chain uses TRBV5-1 and TRBJ2-1; D unclear. Trimming took 0 bases from V and 0 from J, leaving 4 bases between them. The CDR3 totals 14 residues. Per the germline V gene, CDR1 is SGHRS and CDR2 is YFSETQ. The CDR3 reads CASSLESSYNEQFF. In DNA form, the CDR3 reads TGCGCCAGCAGCTTGGAGAGCTCCTACAATGAGCAGTTCTTC.

CDR3 in DNA: TGTGCCTGGAGTGCACCCCGGCGACCCATGGTCAATGAGCAGTTCTTC. It encodes CAWSAPRRPMVNEQFF. The chain joins TRBV30 to TRBJ2-1; no firm D call. Germline V CDR1 and CDR2: GTSNPN, SVGIG (reference sequence). CDR3 length equals 16 residues. V lost 1 base and J 6 bases, leaving 19 bases between the germline ends.

V and J are TRBV5-4 and TRBJ2-7; TRBD2 matches at 9 bases. The V gene's germline CDR1 is SGHNT and CDR2 YYREEE (reference sequence). This CDR3 spans 13 amino acids. J gave up 7 bases and V 3 bases, and 5 bases lay outside the gene matches. CDR3 sequence (DNA): TGTGCCAGCAGCTCTATAGCGGGAGATGAGCAGTACTTC. It is translated as CASSSIAGDEQYF.

This clone has a handful of counts. The rearrangement links TRBV12-3 or TRBV12-4 to TRBJ1-3; no reliable D call. The CDR3 length is 13 residues. Trimming took 2 bases from V and 4 from J, leaving 6 bases between them. The CDR3: CASSLSMGNTIYF. CDR3 nucleotides: TGTGCCAGCAGTTTAAGTATGGGAAACACCATATATTTT.

The rearrangement links TRBV25-1 to TRBJ1-1, with 9 bases identical to TRBD1. CDR1 is MGHDK and CDR2 is SYGVNS in the germline V gene. Trimming took 6 bases from V and 0 from J; bases not matched to a gene: 5. The CDR3 runs 15 residues. The CDR3 DNA sequence: TGTGCCAGCAGGGGGACAGGGATAATGAACACTGAAGCTTTCTTT. This sequence encodes CASRGTGIMNTEAFF.